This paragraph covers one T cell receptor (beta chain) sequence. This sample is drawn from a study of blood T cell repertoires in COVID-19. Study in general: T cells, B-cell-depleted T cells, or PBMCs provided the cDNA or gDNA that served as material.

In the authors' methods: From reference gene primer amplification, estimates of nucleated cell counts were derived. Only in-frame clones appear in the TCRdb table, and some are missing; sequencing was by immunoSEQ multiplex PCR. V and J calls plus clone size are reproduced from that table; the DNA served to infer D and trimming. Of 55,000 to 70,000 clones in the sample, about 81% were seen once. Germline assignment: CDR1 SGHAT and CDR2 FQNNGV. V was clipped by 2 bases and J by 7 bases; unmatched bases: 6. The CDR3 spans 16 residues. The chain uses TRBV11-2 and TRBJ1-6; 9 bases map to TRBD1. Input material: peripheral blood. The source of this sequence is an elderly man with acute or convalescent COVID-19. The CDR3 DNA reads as TGTGCCAGCAGCTTATTAATTGGGACAGGGAATTCACCCCTCCACTTT. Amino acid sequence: CASSLLIGTGNSPLHF.